This TCR beta chain was identified during a study of cytomegalovirus exposure and HLA in healthy donors (TCRdb year 2017). A note on the overall study: According to an earlier analysis of 450 to 650 of the donors, 150 million to 200 million T cells yielded some 110 million unique TCR beta sequences and about 300 Gb of sequence data. Approximately 300 gigabases of sequencing data and roughly 81 million unique TCR sequences made up an early release that covered approximately 650 HLA-typed donors. To predict cytomegalovirus infection status, the study combined high-throughput TCR immunosequencing, statistical association of individual TCRs with disease status, and machine learning. To study patterns of TCR occurrence, a later analysis re-analyzed previously published TCR beta repertoires from around 670 donors and added high-resolution HLA genotyping. The aim of the study was to test whether cataloging public T cell receptors could identify signatures of past pathogen exposure. In a later genetic analysis, genome-wide SNP genotypes for about 65% of the 666 donors were used, and that subset was treated as a discovery cohort. The T cell repertoires of around 670 subjects were profiled by immunosequencing and related to cytomegalovirus serostatus. A separate validation cohort of some 130 different subjects was used in addition to the roughly 620-subject first cohort. Roughly 5 DR-DQ haplotypes were handled as single units for association and clustering, since linkage in the cohort was strong. All discovery cohort repertoires had been generated using a single sequencing platform. Typing coverage varied by locus: roughly 620-640 donors for A, B, C, DRB1 and DQB1; under 550 for DQA1; 600 to 610 for DPA1; fewer than 480 for DPB1. Donor age, sex, ethnicity and CMV serostatus were compiled alongside the repertoire data. To decide whether each TCR beta V gene segment behaved as functional or pseudogenic, an earlier analysis of some 600 of the donors relied on high-throughput TCR beta sequencing. In the later analysis, no new phenotypic data were used to find candidate immune exposures; instead, reliance was placed on TCR beta sequences and their occurrence across donors. Among 300 to 500 genotyped donors of the cohort, an average of around 240,000 unique TCR beta nucleotide sequences was sequenced per donor, of which about 19% were non-productive. Both class I and class II loci were covered by HLA typing, at four-digit resolution. Of the roughly 400 genotyped donors, less than 85% were placed in the genetic ancestry cluster associated with self-reported Caucasian donors.

The library was prepared using the immunoSEQ multiplex PCR assay. For the multiplex PCR, a mixture combining 60 forward primers for TCR Vbeta segments and 13 reverse primers for TCR Jbeta segments was used. The CDR3 region of rearranged TCR beta genes was amplified from genomic DNA with a multiplex PCR assay. Amplified TCR beta libraries were sequenced as 87-base-pair reads on the Illumina HiSeq System. Per the source publication's procedure: A later analysis counted about 82 million unique TCR beta chains across the 650 to 700 repertoires, and roughly 9.9 million of these chains were shared by at least two donors. Raw reads were error-corrected and collapsed into unique sequences with a nearest-neighbor algorithm that merged closely related sequences to remove PCR and sequencing errors. To assign V, D and J gene segments, CDR3 sequences were aligned to IMGT reference sequences. For a sequence to be retained, at least a six-nucleotide match to both a V gene segment and a J gene segment was required. A rearrangement was called productive if the CDR3 had no stop codons and remained in frame with V and J, and every other rearrangement was called non-productive. Following IMGT convention, CDR3 was defined as the stretch from the second conserved V-encoded cysteine up to the conserved J-encoded phenylalanine. The earlier analysis of about 610 of the donors excluded any sequence lacking an unambiguous match to a single V gene segment. In an earlier analysis of a few hundred of the donors, V segments were called functional above 56.7% productive rearrangements and were called segregating when the between-donor standard deviation exceeded 5%. A statistical classification framework was built for diagnosing cytomegalovirus status from the catalog of TCR beta chain sequences. In a later analysis, V and J genes were assigned by comparing TCR nucleotide sequences against IMGT/GENE-DB human TR gene sequences. Using the TCRdist pipeline, a later analysis assigned CDR3 sequences along with most-parsimonious VDJ recombination scenarios. In a later analysis, every TCR beta chain was defined by the combination of its CDR3 amino acid sequence and its V-gene family, and reads without a unique V-gene family were dropped. As a way to deal with suspected cross-contamination and a sequencing artifact, a later analysis dropped more than 500 nucleotide sequences that were highly shared and had low generation probability. A later analysis calculated a clonal expansion index for each public chain from normalized within-repertoire ranks of inferred template counts. Generation probabilities in a later analysis came from a VDJ recombination model fitted to out-of-frame rearrangements, and those results were checked against IGoR. In a later analysis, hypergeometric tests were used to score TCR-TCR, TCR-HLA and TCR-CMV co-occurrence, with a repertoire-size bias correction applied to TCR pairs. To estimate false discovery rates, a later analysis permuted the HLA or CMV assignments 20 times. In a later analysis, co-occurring TCRs were grouped with DBSCAN, and TCRdist sequence similarity was added when clustering was performed within HLA-allele-positive subsets. Repertoires with fewer than 30,000 or more than 120,000 public chains, plus five repertoires with anomalous nucleotide sharing, were excluded from co-occurrence clustering. This is the immuneACCESS table as TCRdb keeps it, with only in-frame sequences that have V and J called. A part of the clones is gone; compared with another copy, unresolved V genes explain less than half, and the rest is unexplained. V and J calls and clone size follow that table, whereas D and trimming were derived from the DNA. This sample lists about 200,000 clones; roughly 85% were detected once. The ten largest account for less than 2% of the sample.

Here V drops 3 bases and J drops 0 bases, and the junction holds 4 bases not matched to any gene. Counted from cysteine to phenylalanine, this CDR3 has 15 amino acids. Solely the CDR3 DNA is kept, with 45 bases framed from the first base. From a lookup of the germline V gene, CDR1 and CDR2 are SGHAT and FQNNGV. Findings and caveats that apply to the study as a whole: According to a later analysis, most CMV-associated TCR beta chains appeared to be HLA-restricted, and the HLA associations seemed to be driven largely by CMV exposure. A later analysis reported that several top co-occurrence clusters appeared linked to parvovirus B19, influenza, CMV and Epstein-Barr virus. At a false discovery rate of 0.05, a later analysis linked some 18,000 TCR beta sequences to specific HLA alleles. The cohort was sequenced for TCR beta chains only, and without alpha or paired-chain data the features that could be detected were limited. The authors suggested that the approach could potentially be extended to other disease states and immunological phenotypes. A later analysis found that HLA-associated TCR beta chains were more clonally expanded and had lower generation probabilities than equally common non-associated chains. The only immune exposure information available for the cohort was CMV serostatus. A further reported finding was that TCR beta sequences accurately predicted the HLA-A and HLA-B alleles for most subjects in the first cohort. Because the 87-base-pair reads could not distinguish some IMGT-functional V segments, including TRBV6-2 and TRBV6-3, those segments were excluded. While some public TCRs were present in many individuals, most TCR sequences turned up only very rarely across donors. According to a later genetic analysis, donors in an Asian-associated ancestry cluster had fewer N-insertions in productive TCRs than the roughly 700-donor mean. Linkage disequilibrium might explain the correlated functional status among segregating V segments, but an unknown experimental factor could not be excluded. Roughly uniform sequencing depth across donors was assumed in presence/absence analyses, although this assumption may not hold. Assigning TCR associations to individual alleles was difficult when HLA alleles, especially DR and DQ, strongly co-occurred. A cluster of highly shared sequence variants was judged likely to be a technical artifact of the sequencing pipeline. In a later analysis, TCR association rates were found to vary across HLA loci, with the most associated TCRs seen for DRB1 alleles and the fewest for HLA-C alleles. Three of the identified cytomegalovirus-associated TCR beta chains were confirmed in vitro to be specific for cytomegalovirus antigens. HLA typing was unavailable for some donors at each locus, so association tests used only the typed subset. About 17 rarely observed V segments, including chromosome 9 orphons, were excluded from the earlier analysis of about 610 of the donors because counts were too low. A total of fewer than 200 TCR beta chains were listed by the study as associated with cytomegalovirus. In an earlier analysis of some 550 of the donors, most TCR beta V segments were observed in productive rearrangements about 90% or about 30% of the time, broadly matching IMGT annotations. A later genetic analysis associated a missense DCLRE1C variant with V-gene and J-gene trimming of TCR beta chains, and an independent cohort replicated the association. The classifier was reported to diagnose cytomegalovirus status with high specificity and sensitivity in both the original and validation cohorts.

This clone was found a few times. Its antigen is currently not known. Base quality data are lacking; no much larger clone is found one base away. In total, 630 or so healthy bone marrow donors made up the cohort. At the time of sampling, all cohort members were nominally healthy, though unrecorded immune exposures were likely present. The donor was CMV seronegative and belonged to the group of more than 300 seronegative cohort members. A peripheral blood sample was provided by each donor, and peripheral blood mononuclear cells were used for TCR beta sequencing. The Qiagen DNeasy Blood Extraction Kit was used to extract genomic DNA from the blood cell samples.

Material for sequencing was PBMCs. The receptor chain draws on TRBV11-2 and TRBJ2-7, and TRBD1 aligns with 8 junction nucleotides. This TCR was sampled from a male donor in good health and CMV-seronegative. The sequenced DNA is TGTGCCAGCAGCTTTACCAGGGGGCGCTCCTACGAGCAGTACTTC. This gives the protein CASSFTRGRSYEQYF.